A selection of T cell receptor beta chains follows, all from one sample in a study of cytomegalovirus exposure and HLA in healthy donors. Assay used: immunoSEQ multiplex PCR; TCRdb lists only in-frame clones, some missing. The repertoire has some 90,000 clones, roughly 80% of them found once; the top ten carry approximately 3%. Sequenced material: PBMCs. The receptors were gathered from a man in his thirties or forties in good health and CMV-seronegative. Both conserved end residues are part of each CDR3. D genes are given only for firm matches. Clone size appears in some rows only: once, few, many, or a class for an expanded clone.

cdr3_aa,cdr3_nt,cdr3_length,clone_size,d_call,j_call,v_call
CASNRQGSSYEQFF,TGTGCCAGTAATCGGCAGGGCTCTTCTTACGAGCAGTTCTTC,14,.,.,TRBJ2-1,TRBV19
CASSHYRVKDVLTF,TGTGCCAGCAGTCACTACAGGGTGAAGGACGTCCTGACTTTC,14,.,.,TRBJ2-6,TRBV5-4
CASSIRASEDNEQFF,TGTGCCAGTAGTATACGGGCTAGCGAAGACAATGAGCAGTTCTTC,15,.,.,TRBJ2-1,TRBV19
CASSPSGGIEKLFF,TGTGCCAGCAGCCCGAGTGGAGGAATAGAAAAACTGTTTTTT,14,.,.,TRBJ1-4,TRBV9
CASSQRTGASNQPQHF,TGTGCCAGCAGCCAACGGACGGGAGCTAGCAATCAGCCCCAGCATTTT,16,.,.,TRBJ1-5,TRBV27
CASSQVQGLGNTIYF,TGTGCCAGCAGCCAGGTACAGGGGCTAGGAAACACCATATATTTT,15,.,TRBD1,TRBJ1-3,TRBV4-2
CASSRPEGEAFF,TGTGCCAGCAGCCGACCAGAGGGTGAAGCTTTCTTT,12,.,.,TRBJ1-1,TRBV6-5
CASSLGGQGHGYTF,TGTGCCAGCAGCTTGGGGGGACAGGGTCATGGCTACACCTTC,14,.,TRBD1,TRBJ1-2,TRBV5-6
CASSPDTDTQYF,TGTGCCAGCAGCCCAGATACAGATACGCAGTATTTT,12,few,.,TRBJ2-3,TRBV7-2
CASSYSSGGSSEKLFF,TGTGCCAGCAGTTACTCATCAGGGGGTTCTAGTGAAAAACTGTTTTTT,16,.,TRBD1,TRBJ1-4,TRBV6-5
CASSTGQKNTEAFF,TGCGCCAGCAGCACGGGACAGAAGAACACTGAAGCTTTCTTT,14,.,TRBD1,TRBJ1-1,TRBV10-2
CASTTYGGIDRAAGQPQHF,TGTGCCAGCACCACTTATGGGGGGATCGACAGGGCGGCAGGGCAGCCCCAGCATTTT,19,.,TRBD1,TRBJ1-5,TRBV28
CASSLGARRGYTF,TGTGCCAGCAGTTTAGGGGCGAGGAGAGGCTACACCTTC,13,.,.,TRBJ1-2,TRBV27
CASSLEGLPILEAFF,TGCGCCAGCAGCTTGGAGGGGCTGCCGATATTAGAAGCTTTCTTT,15,few,.,TRBJ1-1,TRBV5-1
CASSPGRAGRTYEQYF,TGTGCCAGCAGCCCTGGCCGGGCAGGGCGGACCTACGAGCAGTACTTC,16,.,.,TRBJ2-7,TRBV13
CASSLLAGGLDTQYF,TGCGCCAGCAGCCTTTTAGCGGGGGGGTTAGATACGCAGTATTTT,15,.,TRBD2,TRBJ2-3,TRBV4-3
CASSLNTGGGTDTQYF,TGTGCCAGCAGCCTGAACACCGGGGGGGGCACAGATACGCAGTATTTT,16,.,TRBD2,TRBJ2-3,TRBV7-6
CASSAQAYSTDTQYF,TGTGCCAGCAGTGCCCAAGCCTATAGCACAGATACGCAGTATTTT,15,.,.,TRBJ2-3,TRBV27
CASSYPLHGGKSSNNSPLHF,TGTGCCAGCAGTTACCCCCTTCATGGGGGGAAGTCGTCGAACAATTCACCCCTCCACTTT,20,.,.,TRBJ1-6,TRBV6-7
CASSLVEGGYSPLHF,TGTGCCAGCAGCTTAGTAGAAGGGGGCTATTCACCCCTCCACTTT,15,.,TRBD1,TRBJ1-6,TRBV11-2
CASSLSGQSEAFF,TGCGCCAGCAGCCTATCGGGTCAATCTGAAGCTTTCTTT,13,few,.,TRBJ1-1,TRBV4-1
CAISTSVGTDYGYTF,TGTGCCATCAGTACCTCCGTCGGGACAGACTATGGCTACACCTTC,15,.,TRBD1,TRBJ1-2,TRBV10-3
CASSPQDTQYF,TGTGCCAGCTCACCTCAAGATACGCAGTATTTT,11,.,.,TRBJ2-3,TRBV18
CASSLSERAELYGYTF,TGTGCCAGCAGCTTATCCGAGAGGGCGGAGCTGTATGGCTACACCTTC,16,.,.,TRBJ1-2,TRBV7-8
CASSQLPGKAFF,TGTGCCAGCAGTCAATTGCCGGGAAAAGCTTTCTTT,12,few,.,TRBJ1-1,TRBV27
CAAGGLRETQYF,TGTGCCGCTGGGGGACTGAGGGAGACCCAGTACTTC,12,.,.,TRBJ2-5,TRBV2
CASSEEAGGPYEQFF,TGTGCCAGCAGTGAGGAAGCGGGGGGGCCCTATGAGCAGTTCTTC,15,.,TRBD2,TRBJ2-1,TRBV2
CATSRDLGGQGYGYTF,TGTGCCACCAGCAGAGATCTAGGGGGACAGGGTTATGGCTACACCTTC,16,.,TRBD1,TRBJ1-2,TRBV15
CASSRGGQGMAEAFF,TGCGCCAGCAGCCGGGGGGGACAGGGAATGGCTGAAGCTTTCTTT,15,.,TRBD1,TRBJ1-1,TRBV5-1
CASSILAGGGSYNEQFF,TGTGCCAGCAGTATTCTAGCGGGGGGGGGCTCCTACAATGAGCAGTTCTTC,17,.,TRBD2,TRBJ2-1,TRBV28
CASNWELGGQGAEKLFF,TGTGCCAGCAATTGGGAACTCGGAGGACAGGGGGCGGAAAAACTGTTTTTT,17,.,TRBD1,TRBJ1-4,TRBV28
CASSDQTQGRTGANVLTF,TGTGCCAGCAGCGATCAAACACAGGGTCGTACGGGGGCCAACGTCCTGACTTTC,18,.,.,TRBJ2-6,TRBV7-6
CASRYRVVNSPLHF,TGTGCCAGCCGCTACAGGGTAGTCAATTCACCCCTCCACTTT,14,few,.,TRBJ1-6,TRBV28